The rows below give T cell receptor beta chains drawn from one sample of a study of cytomegalovirus exposure and HLA in healthy donors. Only in-frame clones appear in the TCRdb table, and some are missing; sequencing was by immunoSEQ multiplex PCR. The profile shows some 150,000 clones, roughly 79% of them singletons. Sequencing was performed on PBMCs. The source is a woman in her thirties in good health and CMV-seropositive. Each CDR3 is given without its conserved first and last residue.

TRBV5-4	12	TRBJ2-1	ASSTGTGLLEQF
TRBV5-1	13	TRBJ1-6	ASSAGQAYNSPLH
TRBV7-8	12	TRBJ1-6	ASSLEGPHSPLH
TRBV18	14	TRBJ1-1	ASSPRQGRTNTEAF
TRBV18	13	TRBJ2-5	ASSPLTPPTETQY
TRBV5-1	14	TRBJ1-1	ASSLPRTGGVTEAF
TRBV28	12	TRBJ2-5	ASSFTGASETQY
TRBV30	12	TRBJ1-4	ATTSGGTNEKLF
TRBV4-1	14	TRBJ2-3	ASSHLDRGGTDTQY
TRBV21-1	12	TRBJ1-1	ASSKGQLNTEAF
TRBV10-3	11	TRBJ2-7	AISKPPSYEQY
TRBV5-1	11	TRBJ1-1	ASSSNGQGVAF
TRBV5-4	15	TRBJ2-7	ASSLAVKQGSGYEQY
TRBV9	13	TRBJ2-1	ASSTGPSSYNEQF
TRBV7-8	11	TRBJ1-1	ASSLGILTEAF
TRBV4-1	10	TRBJ1-5	ASSQDRQPQH
TRBV7-8	13	TRBJ1-1	ASSSHRGMNTEAF
TRBV5-1	14	TRBJ2-1	ASSLGEGGSYNEQF
TRBV7-2	17	TRBJ2-7	ASSLRRGRGLAGEGEQY
TRBV4-3	14	TRBJ1-4	ASSRKHGEPNEKLF
TRBV10-3	10	TRBJ1-1	AISAMNTEAF
TRBV2	15	TRBJ1-5	ASRAGQGIGGSEPQH
TRBV18	13	TRBJ1-3	ASSTESGAKYTIY
TRBV5-5	12	TRBJ2-5	ASSRYQGEETQY
TRBV30	12	TRBJ1-2	AWSVVHYGYGYT
TRBV5-1	12	TRBJ1-2	ASSFDRANYGYT
TRBV5-5	12	TRBJ2-1	ASSEGWRYNEQF
TRBV9	14	TRBJ2-7	ASSQGTGGTSHEQY
TRBV7-2	13	TRBJ1-5	ASSSAGGSSQPQH
TRBV15	13	TRBJ2-6	ATSRIAAGANVLT
TRBV2	12	TRBJ1-1	ASTGALRGTEAF
TRBV5-5	11	TRBJ1-4	ASSSQGAGKLF
TRBV5-6	12	TRBJ2-7	ASRPTGGSYEQY
TRBV7-6	11	TRBJ2-7	ASSLAVTNEQY
TRBV6-5	13	TRBJ1-1	ASSFGAGGNTEAF
TRBV7-2	14	TRBJ2-1	ASSLWGQGLGDEQF
TRBV9	13	TRBJ1-4	ASSVFGTENEKLF
TRBV4-1	14	TRBJ1-4	ASSQDWSRGDEKLF
TRBV9	14	TRBJ1-6	ASSSAGREENSPLH
TRBV30	14	TRBJ2-5	AWRRLAGMYQETQY
TRBV21-1	11	TRBJ2-7	ASSSVSSYEQY
TRBV5-6	13	TRBJ2-3	ASSLATGWPDTQY
TRBV11-2	14	TRBJ1-6	ASSFGVTGNNSPLH
TRBV7-2	12	TRBJ2-7	ASSPGYRSYEQY
TRBV7-2	11	TRBJ2-1	ASSRGREDEQF
TRBV10-1	13	TRBJ1-3	ASSGAGTVGNTIY
TRBV27	13	TRBJ2-1	ASSVSGLGADEQF
TRBV5-1	12	TRBJ1-1	ASSLSGSRDEAF